A selection of T cell receptor beta chains follows, all from one sample in a study of read filtering for tumor transcriptome and immune sequencing. TCRdb reprocessed the reads via MiXCR and lists one record per CDR3 protein. Among about 38,000 distinct CDR3 sequences listed, approximately 14% were seen once. Sequencing was performed on a population of CD138-negative cells sorted from bone marrow. Receptor source: a donor at least 40 years old with multiple myeloma. Each CDR3 is given with its conserved first and last residue. A D gene is named only where the DNA matches it firmly. Clone size is shown for a subset of rows, as once, few, many or a class of expanded clone.

v_call	d_call	j_call	clone_size	cdr3_nt	cdr3_aa
TRBV30	TRBD1	TRBJ1-1	NA	TGTGCCTGGAGCGACCCGGGACAGGGGAGAACTGAAGCTTTCTTT	CAWSDPGQGRTEAFF
TRBV6-6	NA	TRBJ2-5	many	TGTGCCAGCAGACTGACAGCTCAAGAGACCCAGTACTTC	CASRLTAQETQYF
TRBV28	NA	TRBJ1-6	many	TGTGCCAGCAGAGTGCTGGATTCACCCCTCCACTTT	CASRVLDSPLHF
TRBV7-3	NA	TRBJ2-2	few	TGTGCCAGCAGCTTCCTCCGGACCACGAGCACCGGGGAGCCGTTTTTT	CASSFLRTTSTGEPFF
TRBV27	NA	TRBJ1-1	many	TGTGCCAGCAGTTTATCCTTCCTATCCCGATCGGACTTGGGGTACACTGAAGCTTTCTTT	CASSLSFLSRSDLGYTEAFF
TRBV6-2/TRBV6-3	TRBD2	TRBJ2-7	few	TGTGCCAGCAGTTACGGCCGGGGGGGCTACGAGCAGTACTTC	CASSYGRGGYEQYF
TRBV20-1	NA	TRBJ2-3	NA	TGCAGTGCTAGAGATGGGGCCGGCCAACTTGGGACAGATACGCAGTATTTT	CSARDGAGQLGTDTQYF
TRBV20-1	NA	TRBJ1-1	many	TGCAGTGCTAGAGGTTATTTTCGGAACACTGAAGCTTTCTTT	CSARGYFRNTEAFF
TRBV4-1	NA	TRBJ2-1	many	TGCGCCAGCAGCCAAAGGGACACTGCATACAATGAGCAGTTCTTC	CASSQRDTAYNEQFF
TRBV4-3	NA	TRBJ1-2	many	TGCGCCAGCAGCCAAGAGCAGGGACAAAACTATGGCTACACCTTC	CASSQEQGQNYGYTF
TRBV6-6	NA	TRBJ1-1	medium-sized	TGTGCCACTCAGTTAGGAGGAGGGGCGAACACTGAAGCTTTCTTT	CATQLGGGANTEAFF
TRBV6-5	NA	TRBJ2-7	many	TGTGCCAGCAGTTACAGTGGGACCTCCTACGAGCAGTACTTC	CASSYSGTSYEQYF
TRBV20-1	NA	TRBJ1-6	many	TGCAGTGCTACCTTGACAGGCCGAAGGGTATCGATGGATTCACCCCTCCACTTT	CSATLTGRRVSMDSPLHF
TRBV6-6	NA	TRBJ1-5	many	TGTGCCAGCAGTTACATTGGCAGGATAAATCAGCCCCAGCATTTT	CASSYIGRINQPQHF
TRBV29-1	NA	TRBJ1-3	many	TGCAGCGTTGAAATCTCTGGAAACACCATATATTTT	CSVEISGNTIYF
TRBV5-1	NA	TRBJ2-1	many	TGCGCCAGCAGCGGATCTACGACAGTTAACAATGAGCAGTTCTTC	CASSGSTTVNNEQFF
TRBV10-1	TRBD1	TRBJ2-7	NA	TGCGCCAGCAGTGAGAAGGGGGCAGCCTCATTCTACGGCTACGAGCAGTACTTC	CASSEKGAASFYGYEQYF
TRBV2	NA	TRBJ1-1	many	TGTGCCAGCAGTGACCAGGGGCAGGGCACTGAAGCTTTCTTT	CASSDQGQGTEAFF
TRBV5-1	TRBD1	TRBJ1-4	many	TGCGCCAGCAGCTTGACAGGGGGCTTTGAAAAACTGTTTTTT	CASSLTGGFEKLFF
TRBV11-2	TRBD1	TRBJ2-3	NA	TGTGCCAGCAGCTTAGTCGGACAGGGGGCAGATGCGCAGTATTTT	CASSLVGQGADAQYF
TRBV20-1	NA	TRBJ2-5	many	TGCAGTGCTTTGGACAGTGGCCGGTTATCGACCCAGTACTTC	CSALDSGRLSTQYF
TRBV2	NA	TRBJ2-1	many	TGTGCCAGCAGTGAGGCAGGTTCCTACAATGAGCAGTTCTTC	CASSEAGSYNEQFF